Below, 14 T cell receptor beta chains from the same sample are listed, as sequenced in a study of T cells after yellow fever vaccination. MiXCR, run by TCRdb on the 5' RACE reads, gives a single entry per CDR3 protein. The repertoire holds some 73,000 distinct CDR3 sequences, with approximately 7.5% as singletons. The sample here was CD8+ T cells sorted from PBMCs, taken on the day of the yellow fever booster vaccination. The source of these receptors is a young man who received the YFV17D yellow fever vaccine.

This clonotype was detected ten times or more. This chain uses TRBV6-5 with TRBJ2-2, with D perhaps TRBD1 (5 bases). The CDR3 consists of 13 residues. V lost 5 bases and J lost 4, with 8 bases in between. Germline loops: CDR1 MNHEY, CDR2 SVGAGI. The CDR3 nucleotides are TGTGCCAGCAGTCGTACAGGCACCGGGGAGCTGTTTTTT. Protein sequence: CASSRTGTGELFF.

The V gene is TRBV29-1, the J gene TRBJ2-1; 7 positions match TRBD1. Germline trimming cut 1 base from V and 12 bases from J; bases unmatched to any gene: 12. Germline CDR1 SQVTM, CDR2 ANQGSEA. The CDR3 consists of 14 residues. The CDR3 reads CSVEVRTGPPLQFF. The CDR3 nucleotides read TGCAGCGTTGAAGTTAGGACAGGCCCTCCCTTGCAGTTCTTC.

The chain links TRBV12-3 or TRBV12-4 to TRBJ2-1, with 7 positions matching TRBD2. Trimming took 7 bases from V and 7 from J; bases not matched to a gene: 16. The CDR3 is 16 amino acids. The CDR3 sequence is CASTFTREGRGNEQFF. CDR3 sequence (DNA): TGTGCCAGCACTTTTACCAGGGAGGGCCGGGGAAATGAGCAGTTCTTC.

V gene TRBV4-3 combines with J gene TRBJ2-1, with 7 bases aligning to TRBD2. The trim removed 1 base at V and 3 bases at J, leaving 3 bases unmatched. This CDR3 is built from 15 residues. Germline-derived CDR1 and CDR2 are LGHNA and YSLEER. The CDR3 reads CASSQVGGGYNEQFF. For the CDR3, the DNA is TGCGCCAGCAGCCAAGTCGGCGGGGGCTACAATGAGCAGTTCTTC.

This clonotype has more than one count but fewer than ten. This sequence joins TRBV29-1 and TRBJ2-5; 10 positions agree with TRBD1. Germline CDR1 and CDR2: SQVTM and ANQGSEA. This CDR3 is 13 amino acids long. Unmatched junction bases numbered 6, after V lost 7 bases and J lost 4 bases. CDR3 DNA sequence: TGCAGCGGCCGGACAGGGGGGACAGAGACCCAGTACTTC. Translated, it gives CSGRTGGTETQYF.

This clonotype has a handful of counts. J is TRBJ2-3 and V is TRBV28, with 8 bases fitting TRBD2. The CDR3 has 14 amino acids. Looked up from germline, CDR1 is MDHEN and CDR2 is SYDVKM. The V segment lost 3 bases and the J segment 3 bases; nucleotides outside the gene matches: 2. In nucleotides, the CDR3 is TGTGCCAGCAGTTTTGGCGGGAGGACAGATACGCAGTATTTT. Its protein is CASSFGGRTDTQYF.

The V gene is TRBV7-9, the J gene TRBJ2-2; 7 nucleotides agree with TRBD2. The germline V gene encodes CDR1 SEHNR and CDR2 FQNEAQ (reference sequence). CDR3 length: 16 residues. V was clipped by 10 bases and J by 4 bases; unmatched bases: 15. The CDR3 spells CATPKEGGRGTGELFF. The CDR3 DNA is TGTGCCACCCCCAAAGAGGGCGGGAGAGGCACCGGGGAGCTGTTTTTT.

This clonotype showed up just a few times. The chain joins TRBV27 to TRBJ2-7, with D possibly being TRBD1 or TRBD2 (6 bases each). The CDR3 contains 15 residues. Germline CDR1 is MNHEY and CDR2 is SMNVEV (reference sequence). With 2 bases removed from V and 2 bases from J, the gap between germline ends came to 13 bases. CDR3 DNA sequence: TGTGCCAGCAGTTTAAAGGGGGGATCAACCTACGAGCAGTACTTC. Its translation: CASSLKGGSTYEQYF.

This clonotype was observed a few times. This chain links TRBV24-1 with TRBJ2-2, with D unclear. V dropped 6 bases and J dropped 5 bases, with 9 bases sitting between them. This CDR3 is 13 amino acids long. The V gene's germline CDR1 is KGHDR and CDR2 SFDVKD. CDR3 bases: TGTGCCACCAGTCATAAGGGTACCGGGGAGCTGTTTTTT. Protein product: CATSHKGTGELFF.

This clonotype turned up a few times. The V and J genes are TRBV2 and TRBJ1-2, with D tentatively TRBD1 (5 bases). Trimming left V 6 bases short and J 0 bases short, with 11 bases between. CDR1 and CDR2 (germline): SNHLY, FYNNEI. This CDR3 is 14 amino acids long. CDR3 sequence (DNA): TGTGCCAGCAGAGCAGGGTTTTCTAACTATGGCTACACCTTC. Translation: CASRAGFSNYGYTF.

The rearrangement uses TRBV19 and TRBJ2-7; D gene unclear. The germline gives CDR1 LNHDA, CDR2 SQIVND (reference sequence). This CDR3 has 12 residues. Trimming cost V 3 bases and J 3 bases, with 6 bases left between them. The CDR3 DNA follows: TGTGCCAGTAGTATGGGGTACTACGAGCAGTACTTC. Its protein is CASSMGYYEQYF.

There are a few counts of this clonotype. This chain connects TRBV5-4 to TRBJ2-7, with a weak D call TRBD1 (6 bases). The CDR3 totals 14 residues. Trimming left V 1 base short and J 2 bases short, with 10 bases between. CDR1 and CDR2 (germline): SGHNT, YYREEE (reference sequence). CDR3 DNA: TGTGCCAGCAGCTTGCTGGACAGCCCCTACGAGCAGTACTTC. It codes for CASSLLDSPYEQYF.

The CDR3 is CASTPGTNYNEQFF. The CDR3 nucleotides are TGTGCCAGTACCCCCGGGACTAACTACAATGAGCAGTTCTTC. The chain employs TRBV19 and TRBJ2-1; 7 nucleotides agree with TRBD2. Unmatched junction bases numbered 6, after V lost 7 bases and J lost 3 bases. This CDR3 has 14 amino acids. The germline CDR1 and CDR2 sequences are LNHDA and SQIVND (reference sequence).

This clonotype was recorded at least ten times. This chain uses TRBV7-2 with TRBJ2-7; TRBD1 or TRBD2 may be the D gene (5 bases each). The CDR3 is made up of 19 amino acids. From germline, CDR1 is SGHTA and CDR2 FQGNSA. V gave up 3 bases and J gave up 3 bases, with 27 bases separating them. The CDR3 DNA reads TGTGCCAGCAGCTTTACGGGGCTAGGGCCACTCAGCGGACGCTACGAGCAGTACTTC. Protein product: CASSFTGLGPLSGRYEQYF.